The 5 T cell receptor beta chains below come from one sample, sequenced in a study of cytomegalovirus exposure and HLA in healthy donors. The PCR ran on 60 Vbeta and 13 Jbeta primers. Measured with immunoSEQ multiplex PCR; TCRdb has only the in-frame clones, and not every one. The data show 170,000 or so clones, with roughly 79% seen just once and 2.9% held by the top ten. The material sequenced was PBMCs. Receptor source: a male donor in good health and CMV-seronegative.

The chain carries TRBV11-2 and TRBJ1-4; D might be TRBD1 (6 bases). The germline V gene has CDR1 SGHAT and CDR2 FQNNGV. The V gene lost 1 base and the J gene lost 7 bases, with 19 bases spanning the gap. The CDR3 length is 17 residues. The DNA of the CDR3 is TGTGCCAGCAGCTTAGGATACCAGGGGCTTATGGGTGAAAAACTGTTTTTT. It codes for CASSLGYQGLMGEKLFF.

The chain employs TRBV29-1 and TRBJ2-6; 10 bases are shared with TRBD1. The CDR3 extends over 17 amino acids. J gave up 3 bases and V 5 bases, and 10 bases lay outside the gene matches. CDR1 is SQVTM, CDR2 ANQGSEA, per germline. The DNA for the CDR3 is TGCAGCGTTTCGAGAGGACAGGGGGTTGGTGGGGCCAACGTCCTGACTTTC. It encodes CSVSRGQGVGGANVLTF.

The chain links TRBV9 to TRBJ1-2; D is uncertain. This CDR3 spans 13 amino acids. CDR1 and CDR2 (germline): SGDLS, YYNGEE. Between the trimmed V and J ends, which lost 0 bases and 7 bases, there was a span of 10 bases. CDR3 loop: CASSVEFESGYTF. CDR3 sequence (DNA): TGTGCCAGCAGCGTAGAGTTCGAGTCTGGCTACACCTTC.

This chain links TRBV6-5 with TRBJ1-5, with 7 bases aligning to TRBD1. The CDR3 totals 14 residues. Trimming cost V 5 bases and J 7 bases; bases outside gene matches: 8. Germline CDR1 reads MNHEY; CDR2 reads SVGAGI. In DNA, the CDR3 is TGTGCCAGCAGTCCGGGACAGAACTGGCAGCCCCAGCATTTT. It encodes CASSPGQNWQPQHF.

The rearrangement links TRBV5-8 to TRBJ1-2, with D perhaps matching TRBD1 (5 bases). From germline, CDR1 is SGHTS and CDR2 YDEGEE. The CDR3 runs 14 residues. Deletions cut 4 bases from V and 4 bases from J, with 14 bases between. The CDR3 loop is CASSTRQFIYGYTF. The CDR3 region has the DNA TGTGCCAGCAGCACACGACAGTTCATCTATGGCTACACCTTC. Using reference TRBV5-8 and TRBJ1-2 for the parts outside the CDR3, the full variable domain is EAGVTQSPTHLIKTRGQQATLRCSPISGHTSVYWYQQALGLGLQFLLWYDEGEERNRGNFPPRFSGRQFPNYSSELNVNALELEDSALYLCASSTRQFIYGYTFGSGTRLTVV.